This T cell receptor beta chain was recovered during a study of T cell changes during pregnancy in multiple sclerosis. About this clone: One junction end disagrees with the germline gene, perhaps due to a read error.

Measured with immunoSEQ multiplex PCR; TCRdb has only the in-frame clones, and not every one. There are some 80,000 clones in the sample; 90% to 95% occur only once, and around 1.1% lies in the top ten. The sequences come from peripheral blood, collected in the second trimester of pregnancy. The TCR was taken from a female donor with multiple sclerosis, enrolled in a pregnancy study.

The CDR3 is CANSQARGITYEQYF. DNA for the CDR3: TGCGCCAACAGCCAAGCCAGGGGGATCACCTACGAGCAGTACTTC. The chain recombines TRBV4-1 with TRBJ2-7, with 7 bases matching TRBD1. Germline CDR1 MGHRA, CDR2 YSYEKL. This CDR3 is built from 15 residues.